This is a list of T cell receptor beta chains from one sample in a study of blood T cells in healthy people across ages. TCRdb re-called the 5' RACE reads with MiXCR, one entry per CDR3 protein. Of roughly 930,000 distinct CDR3 sequences in the sample, 45% to 50% were seen once. Sequencing was done on a sample of blood. The receptors were sampled from a man aged 30 to 39 in good health. Each CDR3 is given with its conserved first and last residue. The D gene is left open where the match is weak. Clone size is stated in some rows and not others, as once, few, many or a class when expanded.

abundance: -
v_gene: TRBV20-1
d_gene: -
j_gene: TRBJ2-1
CDR3nt: TGCAGCCGGGCAGACTTGGGTAAAGGCTCCTACAATGAGCAGTTCTTC
CDR3aa: CSRADLGKGSYNEQFF

abundance: -
v_gene: TRBV6-1
d_gene: -
j_gene: TRBJ1-2
CDR3nt: TGTGCCAGCAGTGTTCTAGGCGGCTACACCTTC
CDR3aa: CASSVLGGYTF

abundance: -
v_gene: TRBV29-1
d_gene: -
j_gene: TRBJ2-7
CDR3nt: TGCAGCGTTGAAGAAAGACTCGGTATCCTCTACGAGCAGTACTTC
CDR3aa: CSVEERLGILYEQYF

abundance: -
v_gene: TRBV7-8
d_gene: -
j_gene: TRBJ1-4
CDR3nt: TGTGCCAGCAGCCGCGGAGAAGCCGGCGCAACTAATGAAAAACTGTTTTTT
CDR3aa: CASSRGEAGATNEKLFF

abundance: -
v_gene: TRBV6-1
d_gene: -
j_gene: TRBJ2-5
CDR3nt: TGTGCCAGCAGTGGAGGCAGGGCCCTGAGTGAGGAGCAGTACTTC
CDR3aa: CASSGGRALSEEQYF

abundance: few
v_gene: TRBV6-2/TRBV6-3
d_gene: -
j_gene: TRBJ1-2
CDR3nt: TGTGCCAGCAGTTATTCCGCCGGGACCTACACCTTC
CDR3aa: CASSYSAGTYTF

abundance: -
v_gene: TRBV5-1
d_gene: -
j_gene: TRBJ1-1
CDR3nt: TGCGCCAGCAGCTTGACAGCCTACTTGAACACTGAAGCTTTCTTT
CDR3aa: CASSLTAYLNTEAFF

abundance: few
v_gene: TRBV24-1
d_gene: -
j_gene: TRBJ1-1
CDR3nt: TGTGCCACCCCAGCGAGGTGCCCTAGGCGGACTGAAGCTTTCTTT
CDR3aa: CATPARCPRRTEAFF

abundance: few
v_gene: TRBV27
d_gene: -
j_gene: TRBJ2-3
CDR3nt: TGTGCCAGCAGTTTAGGGGTTACAGGCACAGATACGCAGTATTTT
CDR3aa: CASSLGVTGTDTQYF

abundance: -
v_gene: TRBV24-1
d_gene: -
j_gene: TRBJ2-5
CDR3nt: TGTGCCACCAGCCAAAACCGGGGGACCCAGTACTTC
CDR3aa: CATSQNRGTQYF

abundance: many
v_gene: TRBV29-1
d_gene: -
j_gene: TRBJ2-1
CDR3nt: TGCAGCGTTGAAGATTTCCGGGAGTACAATGAGCAGTTCTTC
CDR3aa: CSVEDFREYNEQFF

abundance: -
v_gene: TRBV7-2
d_gene: TRBD1
j_gene: TRBJ1-5
CDR3nt: TGTGCCAGCAGCCAGTGGACAGGGGACAATCAGCCCCAGCATTTT
CDR3aa: CASSQWTGDNQPQHF

abundance: -
v_gene: TRBV7-9
d_gene: -
j_gene: TRBJ1-5
CDR3nt: TGTGCCAGCAGCTTAGCTAACAGCAATCAGCCCCAGCATTTT
CDR3aa: CASSLANSNQPQHF

abundance: few
v_gene: TRBV9
d_gene: -
j_gene: TRBJ1-2
CDR3nt: TGTGCCAGCAGCGTAGTGGCAGGGGATTATGGCTACACCTTC
CDR3aa: CASSVVAGDYGYTF

abundance: few
v_gene: TRBV7-3
d_gene: TRBD2
j_gene: TRBJ2-1
CDR3nt: TGTGCCAGCAGCTTAATAGTAGCGGGGAAATACAATGAGCAGTTCTTC
CDR3aa: CASSLIVAGKYNEQFF

abundance: -
v_gene: TRBV4-1
d_gene: TRBD1
j_gene: TRBJ2-3
CDR3nt: TGCGCCAGCAGCCCACCCGGGACAGGGGGCGCAGATACGCAGTATTTT
CDR3aa: CASSPPGTGGADTQYF

abundance: few
v_gene: TRBV4-2
d_gene: -
j_gene: TRBJ2-4
CDR3nt: TGTGCCAGCAGCCAAGGGATGGCCGAGGGGGACCAGTACTTC
CDR3aa: CASSQGMAEGDQYF

abundance: -
v_gene: TRBV27
d_gene: -
j_gene: TRBJ2-1
CDR3nt: TGTGCCAGCAGAATCCTGACAGGCGCCCCACAGTTCTTC
CDR3aa: CASRILTGAPQFF

abundance: -
v_gene: TRBV4-3
d_gene: -
j_gene: TRBJ2-3
CDR3nt: TGCGCCAGCAGCCGAGATTCCGGGGTTGCGGGGAGGTCGCTGTATTTT
CDR3aa: CASSRDSGVAGRSLYF

abundance: -
v_gene: TRBV29-1
d_gene: -
j_gene: TRBJ2-7
CDR3nt: TGCAGCGCCTCCTCGAGGGGCTCCTACGAGCAGTACTTC
CDR3aa: CSASSRGSYEQYF

abundance: once
v_gene: TRBV18
d_gene: -
j_gene: TRBJ1-1
CDR3nt: TGTGCCAGCTCACCAGCGACAGGTATCGCCACTGAAGCTTTCTTT
CDR3aa: CASSPATGIATEAFF

abundance: few
v_gene: TRBV29-1
d_gene: TRBD2
j_gene: TRBJ2-3
CDR3nt: TGCAGCGCTTCTTCGCCGGGGGGGGCTCCCACAGATACGCAGTATTTT
CDR3aa: CSASSPGGAPTDTQYF

abundance: -
v_gene: TRBV18
d_gene: -
j_gene: TRBJ2-3
CDR3nt: TGTGCCAGCTCATCCCAAGAGGGCGCAGGAGATACGCAGTATTTT
CDR3aa: CASSSQEGAGDTQYF

abundance: few
v_gene: TRBV7-2
d_gene: -
j_gene: TRBJ1-5
CDR3nt: TGTGCCAGCAGCTTAGGGGAGAGGAGTGGTCAGCCCCAGCATTTT
CDR3aa: CASSLGERSGQPQHF

abundance: many
v_gene: TRBV25-1
d_gene: -
j_gene: TRBJ1-4
CDR3nt: TGTGCCAGCAGTGAAGGTCAGCGAAGGGAAAAACTGTTTTTT
CDR3aa: CASSEGQRREKLFF

abundance: once
v_gene: TRBV28
d_gene: TRBD2
j_gene: TRBJ2-3
CDR3nt: TGTGCCAGCAGTCCGCCTACTAGCGGGCCCCCTTGGTATTTT
CDR3aa: CASSPPTSGPPWYF

abundance: -
v_gene: TRBV5-6
d_gene: -
j_gene: TRBJ2-3
CDR3nt: TGTGCCAGCAGCTTGGCGCTCCCCACAGATACGCAGTATTTT
CDR3aa: CASSLALPTDTQYF

abundance: -
v_gene: TRBV5-5
d_gene: -
j_gene: TRBJ2-1
CDR3nt: TGTGCCAGCAGCTTGGTTTTCGGGGGAAAATACAATGAGCAGTTCTTC
CDR3aa: CASSLVFGGKYNEQFF

abundance: -
v_gene: TRBV9
d_gene: -
j_gene: TRBJ2-3
CDR3nt: TGTGCCAGCAGCGTATCTCAAACAGATACGCAGTATTTT
CDR3aa: CASSVSQTDTQYF

abundance: -
v_gene: TRBV4-2
d_gene: -
j_gene: TRBJ2-2
CDR3nt: TGTGCCAGCAGCCAAGATGGGGGCAGTAACACCGGGGAGCTGTTTTTT
CDR3aa: CASSQDGGSNTGELFF

abundance: -
v_gene: TRBV6-2/TRBV6-3
d_gene: TRBD1
j_gene: TRBJ2-5
CDR3nt: TGTGCCAGCAGCTCTCCAAATTTAGGGGGCGGGGAGACCCAGTACTTC
CDR3aa: CASSSPNLGGGETQYF

abundance: many
v_gene: TRBV6-2/TRBV6-3
d_gene: TRBD1
j_gene: TRBJ1-2
CDR3nt: TGTGCCAGCAGTTCCGCGGGACAGGGACGAGCTAACTATGGCTACACCTTC
CDR3aa: CASSSAGQGRANYGYTF

abundance: few
v_gene: TRBV7-3
d_gene: TRBD2
j_gene: TRBJ2-1
CDR3nt: TGTGCCAGCAGCTTAAGTAGCGGGGGGCTGAGCTCCTACAATGAGCAGTTCTTC
CDR3aa: CASSLSSGGLSSYNEQFF

abundance: -
v_gene: TRBV20-1
d_gene: -
j_gene: TRBJ1-5
CDR3nt: TGCAGTGCTAGAGTTCACAGGGGCAATCAGCCCCAGCATTTT
CDR3aa: CSARVHRGNQPQHF

abundance: -
v_gene: TRBV9
d_gene: TRBD1
j_gene: TRBJ1-2
CDR3nt: TGTGCCAGCAGCGTAGGTCAGGGGGCGGACTATGGCTACACCTTC
CDR3aa: CASSVGQGADYGYTF

abundance: -
v_gene: TRBV10-3
d_gene: -
j_gene: TRBJ1-2
CDR3nt: TGTGCCATCAGTGTCGCATCCCCGCCAAACTATGGCTACACCTTC
CDR3aa: CAISVASPPNYGYTF

abundance: -
v_gene: TRBV7-8
d_gene: TRBD2
j_gene: TRBJ2-4
CDR3nt: TGTGCCAGCAGCTTGGGGACTAGCGGGGGAGTAAACATTCAGTACTTC
CDR3aa: CASSLGTSGGVNIQYF

abundance: -
v_gene: TRBV7-2
d_gene: -
j_gene: TRBJ2-3
CDR3nt: TGTGCCAGCGCTGGGTCGGGTACGCAGTATTTT
CDR3aa: CASAGSGTQYF

abundance: -
v_gene: TRBV7-3
d_gene: TRBD2
j_gene: TRBJ2-3
CDR3nt: TGTGCCAGCAACTTAATAGCGGGGGGGCCCAGCACAGATACGCAGTATTTT
CDR3aa: CASNLIAGGPSTDTQYF

abundance: -
v_gene: TRBV29-1
d_gene: TRBD2
j_gene: TRBJ2-7
CDR3nt: TGCTGCGCCCTGAGGAGCGGGATACTTTCCGAGCAGTACTTC
CDR3aa: CCALRSGILSEQYF

abundance: -
v_gene: TRBV5-1
d_gene: -
j_gene: TRBJ1-1
CDR3nt: TGCGCCAGCAGCAGGCAGGACCTCAACACTGAAGCTTTCTTT
CDR3aa: CASSRQDLNTEAFF

abundance: few
v_gene: TRBV11-3
d_gene: -
j_gene: TRBJ2-5
CDR3nt: TGTGCCAGCAGCTTTTCAGGGACTCAGCAGTACTTC
CDR3aa: CASSFSGTQQYF

abundance: few
v_gene: TRBV3-1
d_gene: TRBD2
j_gene: TRBJ2-2
CDR3nt: TGTGCCAGCAGCCAACTAGCGGGGGGGAAAAAGGGGGAGCTGTTTTTT
CDR3aa: CASSQLAGGKKGELFF

abundance: few
v_gene: TRBV4-1
d_gene: -
j_gene: TRBJ2-3
CDR3nt: TGCGCCAGCAGCCAAGACCCCCCCCTGGAGGTCGAGGATACGCAGTATTTT
CDR3aa: CASSQDPPLEVEDTQYF